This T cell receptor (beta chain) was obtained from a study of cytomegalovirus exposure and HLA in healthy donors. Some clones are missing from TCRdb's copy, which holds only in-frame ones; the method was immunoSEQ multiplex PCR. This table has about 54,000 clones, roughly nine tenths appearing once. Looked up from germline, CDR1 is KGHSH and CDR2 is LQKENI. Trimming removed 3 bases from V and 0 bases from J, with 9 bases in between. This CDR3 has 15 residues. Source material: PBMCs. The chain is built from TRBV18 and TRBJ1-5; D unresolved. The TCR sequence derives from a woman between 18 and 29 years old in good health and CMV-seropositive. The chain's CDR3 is CASSPGRNSNQPQHF. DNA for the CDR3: TGTGCCAGCTCACCTGGCAGAAATAGCAATCAGCCCCAGCATTTT.